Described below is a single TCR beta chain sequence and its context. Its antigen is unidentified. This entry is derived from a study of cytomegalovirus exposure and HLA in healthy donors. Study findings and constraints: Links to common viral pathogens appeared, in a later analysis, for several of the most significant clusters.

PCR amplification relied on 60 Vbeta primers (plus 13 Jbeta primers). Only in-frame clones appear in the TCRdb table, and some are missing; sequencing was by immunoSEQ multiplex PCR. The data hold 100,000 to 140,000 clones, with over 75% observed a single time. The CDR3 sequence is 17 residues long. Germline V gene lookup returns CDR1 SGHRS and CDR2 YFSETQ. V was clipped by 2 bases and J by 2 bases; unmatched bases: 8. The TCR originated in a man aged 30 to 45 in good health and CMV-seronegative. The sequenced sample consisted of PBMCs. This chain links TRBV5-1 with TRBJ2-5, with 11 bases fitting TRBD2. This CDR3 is CASSLPGTSGVQETQYF. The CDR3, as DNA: TGCGCCAGCAGCTTACCCGGGACTAGCGGAGTTCAAGAGACCCAGTACTTC.